What follows is one T cell receptor beta chain and its context. Its cognate antigen is unknown. These data are taken from a study of T cells in Graves' hyperthyroidism and ophthalmopathy. The study, taken as a whole, reports: Ophthalmopathy was separated from stable hyperthyroidism by a 13 V-J model.

The CDR3 totals 14 residues. With 0 bases removed from V and 3 bases from J, the gap between germline ends came to 5 bases. Germline-derived CDR1 and CDR2 are SNHLY and FYNNEI. Amplified regions were TCR beta CDR3 sequences from RNA transcripts. First-round RT-PCR of the TCR CDR3 relied on the HTBI primer set. A single record per CDR3 protein comes from TCRdb applying MiXCR to the multiplex PCR reads. The sample has under 350,000 distinct CDR3 sequences, roughly 20% seen once. Each diagnosis drew on symptoms, thyroxine, TRAb, thyroid ultrasound and orbital computed tomography findings. Sequenced sample: blood. The chain couples TRBV2 to TRBJ1-4; no definite D call. This TCR was sampled from a woman in her 50s with Graves' hyperthyroidism. CDR3 in amino acids: CASSEASSNEKLFF. DNA of the CDR3: TGTGCCAGCAGTGAAGCCAGTTCTAATGAAAAACTGTTTTTT.